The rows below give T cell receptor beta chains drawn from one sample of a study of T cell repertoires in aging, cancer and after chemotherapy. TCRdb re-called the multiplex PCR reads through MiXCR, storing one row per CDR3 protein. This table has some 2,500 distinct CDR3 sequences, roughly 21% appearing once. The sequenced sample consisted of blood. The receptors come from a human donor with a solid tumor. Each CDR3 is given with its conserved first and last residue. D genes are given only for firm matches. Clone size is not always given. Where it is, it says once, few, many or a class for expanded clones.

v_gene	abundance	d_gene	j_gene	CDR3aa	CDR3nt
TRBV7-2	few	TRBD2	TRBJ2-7	CASSRDYRYEQYF	TGTGCCAGCAGCCGGGACTATAGGTACGAGCAGTACTTC
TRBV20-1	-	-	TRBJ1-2	CSAPGTIGYTF	TGCAGTGCTCCCGGGACTATCGGCTACACCTTC
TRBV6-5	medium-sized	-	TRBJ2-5	CASSYGGRTQETQYF	TGTGCCAGCAGTTACGGGGGGCGCACACAAGAGACCCAGTACTTC
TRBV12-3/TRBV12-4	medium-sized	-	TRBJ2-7	CASSLGTNSYEQYF	TGTGCCAGCAGTTTAGGGACCAACTCCTACGAGCAGTACTTC
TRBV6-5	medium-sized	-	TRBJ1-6	CASRTRGGNSPLHF	TGTGCCAGCAGGACTAGGGGGGGTAATTCACCCCTCCACTTT
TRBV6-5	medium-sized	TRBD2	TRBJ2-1	CASSKLAGAYNEQFF	TGTGCCAGCAGTAAACTAGCGGGGGCCTACAATGAGCAGTTCTTC
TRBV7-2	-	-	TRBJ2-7	CASSLRSELYEQYF	TGTGCCAGCAGCTTAAGGTCAGAGCTTTACGAGCAGTACTTC
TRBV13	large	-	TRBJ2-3	CASSLSGTDTQYF	TGTGCCAGCAGCTTATCAGGGACAGATACGCAGTATTTT
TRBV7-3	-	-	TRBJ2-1	CATSVGSGNEQFF	TGTGCCACCAGCGTGGGGAGTGGGAATGAGCAGTTCTTC
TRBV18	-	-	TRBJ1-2	CASSPQGIREHGYTF	TGTGCCAGCTCACCTCAGGGGATCAGGGAGCATGGCTACACCTTC
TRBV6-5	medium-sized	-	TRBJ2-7	CASSYSDRGSYEQYF	TGTGCCAGCAGTTACTCCGACCGGGGATCCTACGAGCAGTACTTC
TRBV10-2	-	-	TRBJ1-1	CASREGNTEAFF	TGCGCCAGCAGGGAAGGGAACACTGAAGCTTTCTTT